Below, 12 T cell receptor beta chains from the same sample are listed, as sequenced in a study of T cell changes during pregnancy in multiple sclerosis. The table came from immunoSEQ multiplex PCR; TCRdb's copy has only in-frame clones and leaves some out. The sample records about 34,000 clones, approximately 90% being singletons. The source was peripheral blood, collected in the second trimester of pregnancy. All receptors derive from a female donor in good health, enrolled as a control in a pregnancy study.

The chain's CDR3 is CASTDRVRAFF. In DNA form, the CDR3 reads TGTGCCAGCACGGACAGGGTTAGAGCTTTCTTT. This chain joins TRBV28 and TRBJ1-1; TRBD1 matches at 8 bases. Per germline, CDR1 MDHEN and CDR2 SYDVKM. V lost 7 bases, J lost 10 bases, and 5 bases stayed unmatched. The CDR3 consists of 11 residues.

The CDR3 protein is CASSLAQGVYNEQFF. The CDR3 DNA sequence: TGTGCCAGCAGCTTAGCACAGGGGGTATACAATGAGCAGTTCTTC. The rearrangement joins TRBV7-2 to TRBJ2-1, with 8 bases aligning to TRBD1. CDR1 SGHTA and CDR2 FQGNSA come from the germline V gene. With V trimmed by 0 bases and J by 4 bases, 2 bases remained unmatched. This CDR3 has 15 amino acids.

The J gene is TRBJ1-1, the V gene TRBV15; D is unclear. Per germline, CDR1 LNHNV and CDR2 YYDKDF (reference sequence). V was trimmed by 0 bases and J by 11 bases, leaving 10 bases between them. This CDR3 has 12 residues. CDR3 protein: CATSRDLSRAFF. CDR3 DNA: TGTGCCACCAGCAGAGATCTCTCGAGGGCTTTCTTT.

The rearrangement joins TRBV4-1 to TRBJ1-6; no reliable D call. The V gene lost 0 bases and the J gene lost 10 bases, with 13 bases spanning the gap. The CDR3 runs 15 residues. Germline V gene lookup returns CDR1 MGHRA and CDR2 YSYEKL. CDR3 DNA: TGCGCCAGCAGCCAAGATCAAGGCGGCCGGTCACCCCTCCACTTT. Residues: CASSQDQGGRSPLHF.

The CDR3 sequence is CASSSGQGNEKLFF. The CDR3 region has the DNA TGTGCCAGCAGCTCGGGACAGGGGAATGAAAAACTGTTTTTT. The chain is built from TRBV11-2 and TRBJ1-4, with 10 bases aligning to TRBD1. Germline CDR1 SGHAT, CDR2 FQNNGV. The length of the CDR3 is 14 residues. Trimming cost V 4 bases and J 5 bases; bases outside gene matches: 1.

There are a few counts of this clone. The chain carries TRBV4-3 and TRBJ1-2; no clear D. Germline-derived CDR1 and CDR2 are LGHNA and YSLEER. There are 14 residues in the CDR3. The V end was cut by 4 bases, the J end by 4 bases, with 13 bases between. In nucleotides, the CDR3 is TGCGCCAGCAGCCCTCCCGGAGGGATCTATGGCTACACCTTC. Its translation: CASSPPGGIYGYTF.

This chain links TRBV7-9 with TRBJ2-2; D not resolved. V gave up 1 base and J gave up 1 base, with 7 bases separating them. This CDR3 is built from 15 residues. Germline V gene data show CDR1 as SEHNR and CDR2 as FQNEAQ (reference sequence). CDR3 DNA sequence: TGTGCCAGCAGCTTAGTTGCGATGAACACCGGGGAGCTGTTTTTT. This gives the protein CASSLVAMNTGELFF.

This chain links TRBV28 with TRBJ1-2, with D perhaps TRBD1 (6 bases). The V end lost 6 bases, the J end lost 2 bases, and 13 bases lay between the germline ends. The CDR3 consists of 14 residues. Germline V lookup: CDR1 MDHEN, CDR2 SYDVKM. The CDR3 sequence is CASRPQGSNYGYTF. The CDR3 DNA reads as TGTGCCAGCAGGCCACAGGGCTCCAACTATGGCTACACCTTC.

DNA for the CDR3: TGTGCCAGCAGTTTACCACTGGGACTTTGGGAGCAGTACTTC. Residues: CASSLPLGLWEQYF. This chain links TRBV27 with TRBJ2-7; D possibly corresponds to TRBD2 (6 bases). The V end lost 2 bases, the J end lost 7 bases, and 15 bases lay between the germline ends. The CDR3 consists of 14 residues. The V gene's germline CDR1 is MNHEY and CDR2 SMNVEV (reference sequence).

The chain is built from TRBV23-1 and TRBJ2-4; D is unresolved. TRBV23-1 is an ORF, and what it does is uncertain. Deletions cut 0 bases from V and 2 bases from J, with 8 bases between. This CDR3 spans 15 amino acids. DNA for the CDR3: TGCGCCAGCAGTCAATCGAACAGCCCCAAAAACATTCAGTACTTC. It specifies CASSQSNSPKNIQYF.

The chain links TRBV11-2 to TRBJ1-5, with TRBD1 matching 7 bases. The CDR3 has 15 residues. Per germline, CDR1 SGHAT and CDR2 FQNNGV. V trimming: 6 bases; J trimming: 4 bases; junction bases outside the gene matches: 9. The CDR3 sequence is CASSSGQRSNQPQHF. The DNA for the CDR3 is TGTGCCAGCAGTTCGGGACAGCGCTCTAATCAGCCCCAGCATTTT.

The chain joins TRBV9 to TRBJ2-5; 7 bases fit TRBD2. The CDR3 has 15 residues. Trimming took 0 bases from V and 9 from J; bases not matched to a gene: 11. The germline CDR1 and CDR2 sequences are SGDLS and YYNGEE. This chain's CDR3 is CASSVGDGLDWAQYF. CDR3 in DNA: TGTGCCAGCAGCGTAGGGGACGGACTAGATTGGGCCCAGTACTTC. Together with reference TRBV9 and TRBJ2-5, the CDR3 gives the full variable domain: DSGVTQTPKHLITATGQRVTLRCSPRSGDLSVYWYQQSLDQGLQFLIQYYNGEERAKGNILERFSAQQFPDLHSELNLSSLELGDSALYFCASSVGDGLDWAQYFGPGTRLLVL.